Listed below are T cell receptor beta chains from one sample, sequenced in a study of control samples from healthy donors and cancer patients. The data were produced by immunoSEQ multiplex PCR, yet TCRdb's version contains in-frame clones alone and is incomplete. Among around 150,000 clones listed, around 94% were seen once. Sequencing input: PBMCs. These receptors all stem from a man between 60 and 70 years old with colorectal cancer. Each CDR3 is given with its conserved first and last residue. D genes are given only for firm matches. Size values are once, few and many counts, or a class for expanded clones, and some rows have none.

V gene	D gene	clone size	J gene	CDR3 protein	CDR3 DNA
TRBV7-9	.	.	TRBJ2-7	CASSLISSGILEQYF	TGTGCCAGCAGCTTAATATCCTCGGGGATCCTCGAGCAGTACTTC
TRBV7-9	.	.	TRBJ1-1	CASSKGGTEAFF	TGTGCCAGCAGCAAAGGGGGGACTGAAGCTTTCTTT
TRBV11-2	TRBD2	.	TRBJ2-7	CASSSPRGGYEQYF	TGTGCCAGCAGCTCCCCCCGGGGGGGGTACGAGCAGTACTTC
TRBV6-5	.	.	TRBJ1-1	CASGREGTEAFF	TGTGCCAGCGGGCGGGAAGGCACTGAAGCTTTCTTT
TRBV18	.	.	TRBJ1-2	CASSLRDIYGYTF	TGTGCCAGCTCACTTCGGGACATCTATGGCTACACCTTC
TRBV3-1/TRBV3-2	.	.	TRBJ1-5	CASSQGSAGGQPQHF	TGTGCCAGCAGCCAAGGGTCGGCGGGCGGGCAGCCCCAGCATTTT
TRBV18	.	.	TRBJ2-7	CASSPTWGREGEQYF	TGTGCCAGCTCACCAACGTGGGGGCGTGAGGGCGAGCAGTACTTC
TRBV9	.	.	TRBJ2-1	CASSVVDRGNEQFF	TGTGCCAGCAGCGTAGTCGATAGGGGTAATGAGCAGTTCTTC
TRBV6-2/TRBV6-3	.	.	TRBJ2-7	CASSLALWGLSYEQYF	TGTGCCAGCAGCTTAGCGTTATGGGGTCTCTCCTACGAGCAGTACTTC
TRBV28	.	once	TRBJ1-2	CASRAGTVQGYTF	TGTGCCAGCAGGGCAGGGACGGTGCAAGGCTACACCTTC
TRBV19	.	.	TRBJ1-4	CASSIDWDEEEKLFF	TGTGCCAGTAGTATTGATTGGGACGAGGAGGAAAAACTGTTTTTT
TRBV5-1	.	.	TRBJ2-1	CASSPEADGTYNEQFF	TGCGCCAGCAGCCCCGAGGCGGACGGGACCTACAATGAGCAGTTCTTC
TRBV7-8	.	.	TRBJ2-7	CASSLAGGRSYEQYF	TGTGCCAGCAGCTTAGCGGGGGGGCGCTCCTACGAGCAGTACTTC
TRBV9	.	.	TRBJ1-1	CASSVGGAMNTEAFF	TGTGCCAGCAGCGTAGGGGGGGCCATGAACACTGAAGCTTTCTTT
TRBV6-5	.	.	TRBJ1-4	CASSYSVMGAGEKLFF	TGTGCCAGCAGTTACTCAGTAATGGGGGCTGGTGAAAAACTGTTTTTT
TRBV30	.	.	TRBJ1-2	CAWSQEVEGYTF	TGTGCCTGGAGTCAAGAGGTCGAAGGCTACACCTTC
TRBV5-1	.	.	TRBJ1-6	CASSWDPSSYNSPLHF	TGCGCCAGCAGCTGGGACCCGAGCTCCTATAATTCACCCCTCCACTTT
TRBV3-1/TRBV3-2	.	.	TRBJ2-4	CASSQGPKNIQYF	TGTGCCAGCAGCCAAGGGCCCAAAAACATTCAGTACTTC
TRBV29-1	TRBD2	.	TRBJ2-1	CSAGPSGIYNEQFF	TGCAGCGCCGGACCTAGCGGGATCTACAATGAGCAGTTCTTC
TRBV5-4	.	.	TRBJ1-1	CASSLGHLNTEAFF	TGTGCCAGCAGCTTGGGGCACCTGAACACTGAAGCTTTCTTT
TRBV6-1	.	.	TRBJ1-5	CASSQDIRNQPQHF	TGTGCCAGCAGTCAGGACATACGGAATCAGCCCCAGCATTTT
TRBV6-2/TRBV6-3	TRBD1	.	TRBJ1-2	CASSYSTGGNGYTF	TGTGCCAGCAGTTACTCGACAGGGGGCAATGGCTACACCTTC
TRBV24-1	.	once	TRBJ1-2	CATSDLRIYGYTF	TGTGCCACCAGTGATTTAAGGATCTATGGCTACACCTTC
TRBV19	.	.	TRBJ1-2	CASRQIAGGENYGYTF	TGTGCCAGTAGGCAGATCGCCGGGGGAGAGAACTATGGCTACACCTTC
TRBV3-1/TRBV3-2	TRBD2	.	TRBJ2-2	CASSPWTSGGGTGELFF	TGTGCCAGCAGCCCTTGGACTAGCGGGGGTGGCACCGGGGAGCTGTTTTTT
TRBV3-1/TRBV3-2	.	.	TRBJ1-3	CASSQGPGRNTIYF	TGTGCCAGCAGCCAAGGTCCAGGGAGGAACACCATATATTTT
TRBV24-1	.	.	TRBJ2-5	CATSDGRHEQETQYF	TGTGCCACCAGTGATGGACGCCACGAACAAGAGACCCAGTACTTC
TRBV5-8	.	once	TRBJ2-3	CASSSTRGTDTQYF	TGTGCCAGCAGCTCTACTCGGGGGACAGATACGCAGTATTTT
TRBV19	.	.	TRBJ1-6	CASSMSSGGGNSPLHF	TGTGCCAGTAGTATGAGTAGTGGGGGCGGTAATTCACCCCTCCACTTT
TRBV2	.	.	TRBJ1-5	CASGFGVGQPQHF	TGTGCCAGCGGATTTGGGGTAGGTCAGCCCCAGCATTTT
TRBV24-1	.	.	TRBJ2-2	CATSDPGTGELFF	TGTGCCACCAGTGACCCCGGAACCGGGGAGCTGTTTTTT
TRBV30	.	.	TRBJ1-6	CAWSAGSPPLHF	TGTGCCTGGAGTGCGGGGAGTCCACCCCTCCACTTT
TRBV4-1	.	.	TRBJ2-7	CASSQPWTYEQYF	TGCGCCAGCAGCCAGCCGTGGACCTACGAGCAGTACTTC
TRBV4-3	TRBD2	.	TRBJ2-5	CASSQDGLAGAETQYF	TGCGCCAGCAGCCAAGATGGGCTAGCGGGGGCAGAGACCCAGTACTTC
TRBV2	TRBD1	.	TRBJ1-5	CASSADRGGNQPQHF	TGTGCCAGCAGTGCGGACAGGGGAGGCAATCAGCCCCAGCATTTT
TRBV2	.	.	TRBJ1-1	CASIREAEAFF	TGTGCCAGCATCAGGGAGGCTGAAGCTTTCTTT
TRBV7-2	TRBD1	.	TRBJ2-7	CASSSGQVGGYEQYF	TGTGCCAGCAGCTCAGGACAGGTGGGTGGGTACGAGCAGTACTTC
TRBV27	TRBD1	once	TRBJ1-5	CASSAYLPDREHQPQHF	TGTGCCAGCAGTGCTTACCTACCGGACAGGGAACATCAGCCCCAGCATTTT
TRBV19	TRBD1	once	TRBJ2-7	CASSSRDRTYEQYF	TGTGCCAGTAGTTCCCGGGACAGGACCTACGAGCAGTACTTC
TRBV6-5	.	.	TRBJ2-3	CASSGWSTDTQYF	TGTGCCAGCAGCGGGTGGAGCACAGATACGCAGTATTTT
TRBV18	TRBD2	.	TRBJ2-1	CASSPAAGDREQFF	TGTGCCAGCTCACCCGCCGCGGGGGATCGGGAGCAGTTCTTC
TRBV18	TRBD1	.	TRBJ1-4	CASSRDSNEKLFF	TGTGCCAGCTCCCGGGACAGCAATGAAAAACTGTTTTTT
TRBV25-1	.	once	TRBJ1-1	CASSGLSNTEAFF	TGTGCCAGCAGTGGGCTTTCGAACACTGAAGCTTTCTTT
TRBV6-5	TRBD1	.	TRBJ2-5	CASSRQGRETQYF	TGTGCCAGCAGTCGACAGGGCAGAGAGACCCAGTACTTC
TRBV5-1	.	.	TRBJ1-2	CASSPTRTDYGYTF	TGCGCCAGCAGCCCTACCCGGACAGACTATGGCTACACCTTC
TRBV7-2	.	.	TRBJ2-6	CASSLGLLGPGANVLTF	TGTGCCAGCAGCTTAGGCTTATTAGGGCCTGGGGCCAACGTCCTGACTTTC
TRBV5-1	.	.	TRBJ1-1	CASSLKVSSPNTEAFF	TGCGCCAGCAGCTTGAAAGTTAGTAGCCCGAACACTGAAGCTTTCTTT
TRBV11-3	.	.	TRBJ2-7	CASSLQGYEQYF	TGTGCCAGCAGCTTACAGGGTTACGAGCAGTACTTC